The T cell receptor (beta chain) under discussion was sequenced for a study of T-cell reconstitution after alpha-beta-depleted transplantation in children. Study-level points and caveats: Reportedly, alpha-beta T cells present about two months post-transplant originated from several hundred expanded clones of graft origin. Among T cells one year after transplant, newly produced cells accounted for most counts and diversity.

This clonotype turned up a few times. What it binds is unknown. Per germline, CDR1 SEHNR and CDR2 FQNEAQ (reference sequence). Trimming removed 5 bases from V and 4 bases from J, with 20 bases in between. The CDR3 loop spans 17 amino acids. The TCRbeta library was prepared with unique molecular identifiers. Each CDR3 protein gets one entry after TCRdb re-called the PCR reads with MiXCR. This sample carries almost 250,000 distinct CDR3 sequences, roughly 24% of them seen once, and the ten largest clones take 2.6%. This chain joins TRBV7-9 and TRBJ2-2; D may be TRBD1 or TRBD2 (5 bases each). The sample here was PBMCs, taken before TCRalphabeta/CD19-depleted stem cell transplant. The sequence was obtained from a girl aged 2 to 10 with Fanconi anemia, due to receive a stem cell transplant. DNA of the CDR3: TGTGCCAGCAGCCCGGGACGGAGCACCCTGAGCACCGGGGAGCTGTTTTTT. Its translation: CASSPGRSTLSTGELFF.